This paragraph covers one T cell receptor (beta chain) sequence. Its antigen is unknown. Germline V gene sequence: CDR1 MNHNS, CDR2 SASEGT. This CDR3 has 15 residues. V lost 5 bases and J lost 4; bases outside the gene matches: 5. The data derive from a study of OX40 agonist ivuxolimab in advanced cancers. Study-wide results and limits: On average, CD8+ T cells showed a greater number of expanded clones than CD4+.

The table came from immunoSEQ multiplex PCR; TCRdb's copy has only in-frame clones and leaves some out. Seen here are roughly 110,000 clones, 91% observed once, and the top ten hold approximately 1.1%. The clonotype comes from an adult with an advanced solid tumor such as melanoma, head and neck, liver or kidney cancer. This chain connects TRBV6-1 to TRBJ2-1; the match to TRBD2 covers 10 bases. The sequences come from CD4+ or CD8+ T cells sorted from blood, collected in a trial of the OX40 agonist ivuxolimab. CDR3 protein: CASSPTSGRYNEQFF. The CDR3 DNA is TGTGCCAGCAGTCCGACTAGCGGGCGGTACAATGAGCAGTTCTTC.